This T cell receptor (beta chain) was recovered during a study of T cells in Graves' hyperthyroidism and ophthalmopathy. V lost 1 base and J lost 6, with 7 bases in between. The CDR3 length is 12 residues. CDR1 and CDR2 from the germline V gene are LGHDT and YNNKEL (reference sequence). Ten or more counts support this clonotype. Diagnoses rested on clinical symptoms, serum thyroxine and TRAb, thyroid ultrasound and orbital computed tomography. RNA transcripts provided the source from which TCR beta CDR3 regions were amplified. The HTBI primer set drove a first-round RT-PCR of the TCR CDR3. Using its own MiXCR run on the multiplex PCR reads, TCRdb lists one record per CDR3 protein. Among under 350,000 distinct CDR3 sequences listed, about 15% were seen once.

Sequenced sample: blood. The chain links TRBV3-1 to TRBJ2-7, with D maybe TRBD1 (5 bases). The sequence derives from a woman aged 55-69 years with Graves' ophthalmopathy. The CDR3 is CASSQAGFEQYF. CDR3 DNA: TGTGCCAGCAGCCAAGCAGGGTTCGAGCAGTACTTC.